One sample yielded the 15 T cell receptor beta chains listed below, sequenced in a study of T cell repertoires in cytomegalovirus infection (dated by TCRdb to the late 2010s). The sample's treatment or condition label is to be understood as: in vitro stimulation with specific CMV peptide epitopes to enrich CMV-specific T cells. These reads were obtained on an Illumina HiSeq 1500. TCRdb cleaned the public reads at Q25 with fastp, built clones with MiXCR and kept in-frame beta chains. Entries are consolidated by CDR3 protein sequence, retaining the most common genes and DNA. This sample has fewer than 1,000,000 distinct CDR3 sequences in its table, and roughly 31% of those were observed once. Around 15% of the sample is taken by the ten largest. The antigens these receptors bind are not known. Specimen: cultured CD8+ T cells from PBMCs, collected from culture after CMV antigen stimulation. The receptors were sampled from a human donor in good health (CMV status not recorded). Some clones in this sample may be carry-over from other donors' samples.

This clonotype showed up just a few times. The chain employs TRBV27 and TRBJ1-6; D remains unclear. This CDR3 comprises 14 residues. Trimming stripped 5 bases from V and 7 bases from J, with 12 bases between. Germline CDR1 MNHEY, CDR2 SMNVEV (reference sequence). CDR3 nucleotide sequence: TGTGCCAGCAGTACTGGGTTAACAAATTCACCCCTCCACTTT. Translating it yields CASSTGLTNSPLHF.

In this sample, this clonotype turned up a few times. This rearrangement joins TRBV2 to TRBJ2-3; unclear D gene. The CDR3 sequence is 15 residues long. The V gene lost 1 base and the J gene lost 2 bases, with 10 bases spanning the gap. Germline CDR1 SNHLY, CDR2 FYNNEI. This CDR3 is CASSEEEATTDTQYF. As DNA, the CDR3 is TGTGCCAGCAGTGAAGAAGAAGCTACCACAGATACGCAGTATTTT.

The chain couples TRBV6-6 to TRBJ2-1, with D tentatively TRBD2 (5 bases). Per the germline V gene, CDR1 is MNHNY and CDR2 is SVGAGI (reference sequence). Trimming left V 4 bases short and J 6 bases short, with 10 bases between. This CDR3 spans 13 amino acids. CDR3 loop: CASSSSRVNEQFF. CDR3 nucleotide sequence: TGTGCCAGCAGTTCGTCGCGGGTCAATGAGCAGTTCTTC.

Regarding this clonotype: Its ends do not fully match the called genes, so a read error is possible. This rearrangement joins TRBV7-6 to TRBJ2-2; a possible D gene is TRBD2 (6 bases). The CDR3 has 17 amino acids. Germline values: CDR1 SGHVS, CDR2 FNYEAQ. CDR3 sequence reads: CASSLEIGGANTRELFF. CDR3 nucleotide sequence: TGTGCTAGCAGCTTAGAGATCGGGGGTGCTAACACCAGGGAGCTGTTTTTT. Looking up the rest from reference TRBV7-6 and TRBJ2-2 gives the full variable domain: GAGVSQSPRYKVTKRGQDVALRCDPISGHVSLYWYRQALGQGPEFLTYFNYEAQQDKSGLPNDRFSAERPEGSISTLTIQRTEQRDSAMYRCASSLEIGGANTRELFFGEGSRLTVL.

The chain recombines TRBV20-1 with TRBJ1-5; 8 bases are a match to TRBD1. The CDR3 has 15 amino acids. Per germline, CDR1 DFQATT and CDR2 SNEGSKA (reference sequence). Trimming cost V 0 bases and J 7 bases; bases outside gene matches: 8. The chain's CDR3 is CSARDRGQVGQPQHF. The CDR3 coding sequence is TGCAGTGCTAGAGATCGGGGACAGGTGGGCCAGCCCCAGCATTTT.

CDR3 in amino acids: CASVPRDRGNEQYF. CDR3 in DNA: TGCGCCAGCGTCCCTAGGGACAGGGGCAACGAGCAGTACTTC. The chain uses TRBV23-1 and TRBJ2-7, with 10 bases fitting TRBD1. TRBV23-1 is identified as an open reading frame with a role that is uncertain. V trimming: 8 bases; J trimming: 5 bases; junction bases outside the gene matches: 9. The CDR3 has 14 amino acids.

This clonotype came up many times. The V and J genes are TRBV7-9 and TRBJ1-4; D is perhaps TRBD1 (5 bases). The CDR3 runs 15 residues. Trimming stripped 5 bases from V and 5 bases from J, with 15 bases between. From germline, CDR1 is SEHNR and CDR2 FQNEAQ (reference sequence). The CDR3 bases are TGTGCCAGCAGCACGACGGACACGGCAAATGAAAAACTGTTTTTT. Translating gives CASSTTDTANEKLFF.

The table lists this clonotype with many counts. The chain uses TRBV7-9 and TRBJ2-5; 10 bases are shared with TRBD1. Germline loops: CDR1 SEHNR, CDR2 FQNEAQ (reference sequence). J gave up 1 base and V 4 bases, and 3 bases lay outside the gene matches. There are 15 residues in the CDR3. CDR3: CASSWGQGIQETQYF. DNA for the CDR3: TGTGCCAGCAGCTGGGGACAGGGGATCCAAGAGACCCAGTACTTC.

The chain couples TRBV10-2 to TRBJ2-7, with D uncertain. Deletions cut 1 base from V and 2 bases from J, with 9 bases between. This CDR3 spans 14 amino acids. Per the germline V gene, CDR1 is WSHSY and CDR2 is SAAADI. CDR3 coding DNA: TGCGCCAGCAGTGAGTGGAAGGATACCTACGAGCAGTACTTC. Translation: CASSEWKDTYEQYF.

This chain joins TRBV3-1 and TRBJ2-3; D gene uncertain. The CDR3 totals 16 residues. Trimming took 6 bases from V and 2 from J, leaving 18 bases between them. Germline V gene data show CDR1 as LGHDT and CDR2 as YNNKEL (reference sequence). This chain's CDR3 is CASSQTPRKVTDTQYF. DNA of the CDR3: TGTGCCAGCAGTCAAACCCCAAGGAAGGTCACAGATACGCAGTATTTT.

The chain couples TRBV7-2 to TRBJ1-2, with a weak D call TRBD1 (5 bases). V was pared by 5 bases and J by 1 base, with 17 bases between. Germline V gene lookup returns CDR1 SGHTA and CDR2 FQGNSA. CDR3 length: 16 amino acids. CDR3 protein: CASSQFRQSDNYGYTF. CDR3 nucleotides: TGTGCCAGCAGCCAATTCCGACAGTCCGATAACTATGGCTACACCTTC.

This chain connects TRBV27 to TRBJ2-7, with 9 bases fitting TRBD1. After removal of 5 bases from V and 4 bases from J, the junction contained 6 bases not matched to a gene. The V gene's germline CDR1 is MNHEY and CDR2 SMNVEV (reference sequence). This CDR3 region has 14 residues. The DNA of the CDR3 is TGTGCCAGCAGTGCCGGGACAGGGAGGTACGAGCAGTACGTC. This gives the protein CASSAGTGRYEQYV.

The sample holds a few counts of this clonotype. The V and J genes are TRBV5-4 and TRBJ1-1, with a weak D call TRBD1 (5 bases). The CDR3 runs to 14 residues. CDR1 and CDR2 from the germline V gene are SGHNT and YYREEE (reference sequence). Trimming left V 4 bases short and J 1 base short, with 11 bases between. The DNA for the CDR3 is TGTGCCAGCAGCCAAATGGGGGAGAACACTGAAGCTTTCTTT. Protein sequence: CASSQMGENTEAFF. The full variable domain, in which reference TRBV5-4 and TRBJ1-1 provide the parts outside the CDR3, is ETGVTQSPTHLIKTRGQQVTLRCSSQSGHNTVSWYQQALGQGPQFIFQYYREEENGRGNFPPRFSGLQFPNYSSELNVNALELDDSALYLCASSQMGENTEAFFGQGTRLTVV.

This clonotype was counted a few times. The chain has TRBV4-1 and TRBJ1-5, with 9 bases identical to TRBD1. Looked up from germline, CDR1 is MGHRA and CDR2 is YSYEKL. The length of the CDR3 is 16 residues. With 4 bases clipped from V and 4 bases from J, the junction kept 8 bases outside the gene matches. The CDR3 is CASSLHDRGENQPQHF. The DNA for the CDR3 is TGCGCCAGCAGCCTACACGACAGGGGGGAAAATCAGCCCCAGCATTTT.

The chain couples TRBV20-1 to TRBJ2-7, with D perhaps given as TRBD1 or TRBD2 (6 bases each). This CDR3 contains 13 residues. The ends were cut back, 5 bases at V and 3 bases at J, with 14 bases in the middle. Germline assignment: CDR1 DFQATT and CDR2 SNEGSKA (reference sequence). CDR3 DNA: TGCAGTGCTCCGGGGGCGACCGACTACGAGCAGTACGTC. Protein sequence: CSAPGATDYEQYV.